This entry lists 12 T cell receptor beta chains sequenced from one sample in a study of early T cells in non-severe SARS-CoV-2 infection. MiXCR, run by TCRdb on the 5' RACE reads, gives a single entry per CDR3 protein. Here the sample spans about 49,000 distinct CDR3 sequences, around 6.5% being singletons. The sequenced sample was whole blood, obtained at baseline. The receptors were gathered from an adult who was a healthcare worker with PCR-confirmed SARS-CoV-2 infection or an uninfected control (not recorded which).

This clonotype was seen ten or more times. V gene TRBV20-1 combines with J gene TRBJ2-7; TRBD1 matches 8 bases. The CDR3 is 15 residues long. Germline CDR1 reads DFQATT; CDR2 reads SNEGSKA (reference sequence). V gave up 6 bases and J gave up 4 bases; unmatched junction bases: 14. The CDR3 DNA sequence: TGCAGTGCCAGACCTCAGGACAGGGAAGGTTACGAGCAGTACTTC. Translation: CSARPQDREGYEQYF.

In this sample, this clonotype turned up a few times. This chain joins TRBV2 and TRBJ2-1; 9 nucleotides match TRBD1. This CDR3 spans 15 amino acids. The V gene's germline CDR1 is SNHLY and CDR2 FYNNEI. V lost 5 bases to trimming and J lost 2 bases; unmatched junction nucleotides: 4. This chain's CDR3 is CASSYGQGTYNEQFF. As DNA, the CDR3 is TGTGCCAGCAGTTACGGACAGGGGACCTACAATGAGCAGTTCTTC.

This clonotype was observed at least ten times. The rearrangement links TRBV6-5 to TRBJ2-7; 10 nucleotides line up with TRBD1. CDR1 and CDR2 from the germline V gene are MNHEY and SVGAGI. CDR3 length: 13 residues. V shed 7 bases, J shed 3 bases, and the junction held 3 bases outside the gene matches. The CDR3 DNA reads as TGTGCCAGCACAAGGACAGGGGGCTACGAGCAGTACTTC. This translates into CASTRTGGYEQYF.

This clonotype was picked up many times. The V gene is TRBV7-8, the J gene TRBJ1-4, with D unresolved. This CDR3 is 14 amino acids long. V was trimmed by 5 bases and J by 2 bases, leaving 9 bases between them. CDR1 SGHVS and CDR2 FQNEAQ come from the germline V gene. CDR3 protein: CASSPTRTNEKLFF. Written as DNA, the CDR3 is TGTGCCAGCAGCCCTACCCGTACTAATGAAAAACTGTTTTTT.

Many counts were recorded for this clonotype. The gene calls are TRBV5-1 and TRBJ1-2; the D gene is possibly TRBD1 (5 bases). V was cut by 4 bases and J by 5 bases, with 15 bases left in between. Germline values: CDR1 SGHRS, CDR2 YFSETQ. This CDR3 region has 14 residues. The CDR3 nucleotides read TGCGCCAGCAGCCTCGGACACGAGGGTTATGGCTACACCTTC. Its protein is CASSLGHEGYGYTF.

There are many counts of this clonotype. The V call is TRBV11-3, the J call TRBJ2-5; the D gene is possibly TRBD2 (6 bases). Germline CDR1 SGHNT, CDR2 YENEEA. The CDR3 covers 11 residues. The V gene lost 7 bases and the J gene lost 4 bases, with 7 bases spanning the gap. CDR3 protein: CASTGGETQYF. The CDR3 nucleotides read TGTGCCAGCACCGGGGGAGAGACCCAGTACTTC.

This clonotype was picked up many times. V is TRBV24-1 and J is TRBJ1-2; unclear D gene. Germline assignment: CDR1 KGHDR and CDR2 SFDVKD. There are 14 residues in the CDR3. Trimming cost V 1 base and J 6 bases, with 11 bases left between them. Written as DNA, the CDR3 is TGTGCCACCAGTGATTTTAGAGGGAGCCATGGCTACACCTTC. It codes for CATSDFRGSHGYTF.

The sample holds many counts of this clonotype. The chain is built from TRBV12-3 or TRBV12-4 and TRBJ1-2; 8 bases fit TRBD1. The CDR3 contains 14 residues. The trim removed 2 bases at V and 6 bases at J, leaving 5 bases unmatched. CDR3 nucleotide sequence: TGTGCCAGCAGTTTAACGACAGGGGTCCATGGCTACACCTTC. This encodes CASSLTTGVHGYTF.

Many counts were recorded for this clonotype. The CDR3 nucleotides are TGCAGTGCTAGAGATATAGGTTCGGGGGGGAGATCTAATGAAAAACTGTTTTTT. Protein: CSARDIGSGGRSNEKLFF. The gene calls are TRBV20-1 and TRBJ1-4, with D possibly matching TRBD1 (5 bases). CDR1 and CDR2 from the germline V gene are DFQATT and SNEGSKA (reference sequence). V dropped 0 bases and J dropped 3 bases, with 20 bases sitting between them. The CDR3 has 18 amino acids.

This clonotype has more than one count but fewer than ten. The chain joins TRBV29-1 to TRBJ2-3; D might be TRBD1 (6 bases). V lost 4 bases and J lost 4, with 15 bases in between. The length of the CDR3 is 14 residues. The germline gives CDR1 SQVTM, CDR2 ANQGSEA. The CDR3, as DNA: TGCAGCGTTGGGGCAGGGGTGAGCCCAGATACGCAGTATTTT. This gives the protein CSVGAGVSPDTQYF.

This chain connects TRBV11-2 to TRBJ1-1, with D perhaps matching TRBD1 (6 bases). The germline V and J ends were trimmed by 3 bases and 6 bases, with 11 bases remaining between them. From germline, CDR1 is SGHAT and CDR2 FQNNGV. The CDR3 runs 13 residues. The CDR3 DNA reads TGTGCCAGCAGCTTGATCGAGGGGGCTGAAGCTTTCTTT. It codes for CASSLIEGAEAFF. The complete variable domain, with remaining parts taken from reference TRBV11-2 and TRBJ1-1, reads EAGVAQSPRYKIIEKRQSVAFWCNPISGHATLYWYQQILGQGPKLLIQFQNNGVVDDSQLPKDRFSAERLKGVDSTLKIQPAKLEDSAVYLCASSLIEGAEAFFGQGTRLTVV.

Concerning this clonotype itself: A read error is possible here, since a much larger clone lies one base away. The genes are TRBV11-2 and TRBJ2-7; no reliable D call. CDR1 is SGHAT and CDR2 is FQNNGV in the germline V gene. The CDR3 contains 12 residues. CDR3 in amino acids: CASSSGISEQNF. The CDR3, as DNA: TGTGCCAGCAGCTCGGGCATAAGCGAGCAGAACTTC.